This T cell receptor (beta chain) was captured by sequencing in a study of blood T cell repertoires in COVID-19. Looking at the study overall: PBMCs, B-cell-depleted T cells, or T cells were the source of the cDNA or gDNA that made up the material.

CDR3 length: 11 residues. V shed 6 bases and J shed 2 bases, with 4 bases lying between them. In terms of age and location, participants ranged from roughly 18 to 89 years and lived in 24 US areas. In the original workflow: Reference gene primer amplification yielded estimated nucleated cell counts. Here immunoSEQ multiplex PCR was the method, and the copy in TCRdb shows in-frame clones only, minus some. Clonal size and the V and J genes are those of that table, whereas D and trimming came from the DNA. The sample consists of 200,000 to 250,000 clones, around 89% of them appearing once. Sequencing input: PBMCs or T cells enriched from blood (not recorded which). The chain carries TRBV12-3 or TRBV12-4 and TRBJ1-1; D is ambiguous. This clonotype was obtained from a woman in her twenties or thirties who had recovered from COVID-19. The CDR3 region is CASSPNTEAFF. CDR3 DNA sequence: TGTGCCAGCAGCCCAAACACTGAAGCTTTCTTT.